Each of the 26 T cell receptor beta chains below was sequenced from the same sample in a study of T-cell memory formation after mild COVID-19. TCRdb reprocessed the 5' RACE reads with MiXCR, giving one entry per CDR3 protein. The repertoire has 350,000 to 500,000 distinct CDR3 sequences, about 25% of them found once; the top ten carry about an eighth. The material sequenced was PBMCs or a T cell subset sorted from them (not recorded which). Receptors were obtained from an adult woman who had mild COVID-19 (a few samples of this study predate the infection). Cell type and time point are not known.

This clonotype was observed a handful of times. The chain uses TRBV12-3 or TRBV12-4 and TRBJ2-3, with 9 bases lining up with TRBD2. CDR3 length: 16 amino acids. The ends lost 3 bases at V and 6 bases at J; junction bases unmatched: 10. This CDR3 is CASSFGAGGSADTQYF. CDR3 bases: TGTGCCAGCAGTTTTGGAGCGGGGGGCAGCGCTGATACGCAGTATTTT.

This clonotype was seen a handful of times. The CDR3 sequence: CSASPQGSGQPQHF. The CDR3 DNA is TGCAGTGCTAGTCCACAGGGGAGCGGACAGCCCCAGCATTTT. The rearrangement links TRBV20-1 to TRBJ1-5, with 7 bases lining up with TRBD1. The CDR3 is 14 amino acids. V shed 3 bases, J shed 7 bases, and the junction held 9 bases outside the gene matches. Germline CDR1 and CDR2: DFQATT and SNEGSKA (reference sequence).

This clonotype appeared many times. The CDR3 spells CSARSAGTLISNEQFF. The CDR3, as DNA: TGCAGTGCTAGAAGTGCGGGAACCCTCATCAGCAATGAGCAGTTCTTC. The chain uses TRBV20-1 and TRBJ2-1; weak D call: TRBD2 (6 bases). The ends were cut back, 2 bases at V and 6 bases at J, with 20 bases in the middle. CDR3 length equals 16 residues. The germline V gene encodes CDR1 DFQATT and CDR2 SNEGSKA (reference sequence).

This clonotype occurred a few times. The V call is TRBV5-1, the J call TRBJ2-7; 10 bases are shared with TRBD2. The V gene end was trimmed by 4 bases and the J gene end by 3 bases; junction bases not matched to a gene: 13. CDR3 size: 17 residues. Germline lookup yields CDR1 SGHRS and CDR2 YFSETQ. The DNA for the CDR3 is TGCGCCAGCAGCGACCGCGTCCTAGCGGGGGTCTTCTACGAGCAGTACTTC. Amino acid sequence: CASSDRVLAGVFYEQYF.

This clonotype was found a few times. The rearrangement links TRBV4-2 to TRBJ2-3; TRBD2 matches at 9 bases. V trimming: 5 bases; J trimming: 0 bases; junction bases outside the gene matches: 6. Germline values: CDR1 LGHNA, CDR2 YNFKEQ. CDR3 length equals 16 residues. CDR3 region: CASSSSSGISTDTQYF. CDR3 nucleotides: TGTGCCAGCAGCTCTTCTAGCGGGATAAGCACAGATACGCAGTATTTT.

The genes are TRBV6-5 and TRBJ2-1, with D unresolved. Germline V gives CDR1 MNHEY, CDR2 SVGAGI. The V end was cut by 4 bases, the J end by 0 bases, with 10 bases between. This CDR3 comprises 15 residues. The CDR3, as DNA: TGTGCCAGCAGTTTTCGCCGAAGCTCCTACAATGAGCAGTTCTTC. This encodes CASSFRRSSYNEQFF.

This clonotype was counted only a few times. V gene TRBV3-1 combines with J gene TRBJ2-5; 8 bases are a match to TRBD2. Looked up from germline, CDR1 is LGHDT and CDR2 is YNNKEL (reference sequence). V dropped 4 bases and J dropped 5; count of bases not matched to a gene: 9. The CDR3 covers 15 residues. Here the CDR3 DNA reads TGTGCCAGCAGCCTAGCCGGGACTAGACACGAGACCCAGTACTTC. Translating gives CASSLAGTRHETQYF.

CDR3 in amino acids: CASSLDRTGELFF. DNA of the CDR3: TGTGCCAGCAGCTTGGACAGGACCGGGGAGCTGTTTTTT. The chain links TRBV5-6 to TRBJ2-2; weak D call: TRBD1 (5 bases). CDR1 SGHDT and CDR2 YYEEEE come from the germline V gene. There are 13 residues in the CDR3. V lost 0 bases, J lost 5 bases, and 5 bases lay in between.

This clonotype came up a few times. J is TRBJ2-7 and V is TRBV12-3 or TRBV12-4, with 8 bases that match TRBD1. V was clipped by 6 bases and J by 0 bases; unmatched bases: 7. The CDR3 is made up of 15 amino acids. The CDR3 region has the DNA TGTGCCAGCAGCATACAGGGGGGAAGCTCCTACGAGCAGTACTTC. It is translated as CASSIQGGSSYEQYF.

This clonotype was seen at least ten times. The germline gene is not matched at one end of the junction; a read error may be the cause. The rearrangement uses TRBV5-1 and TRBJ1-1; D is perhaps TRBD1 (6 bases). This CDR3 has 15 amino acids. Germline CDR1 and CDR2: SGHRS and YFSETQ. The CDR3 sequence is CASSLGQGRNTEAFF. The CDR3 region has the DNA TGTGCCAGCAGCTTAGGCCAGGGGAGGAACACTGAAGCTTTCTTT.

The chain carries TRBV6-5 and TRBJ1-2; D might be TRBD1 (6 bases). Trimming stripped 0 bases from V and 5 bases from J, with 22 bases between. Germline V gene sequence: CDR1 MNHEY, CDR2 SVGAGI. CDR3 length equals 18 residues. In DNA, the CDR3 is TGTGCCAGCAGTTACTCGATGGGACAAAATGCCCCGCATTATGGCTACACCTTC. It is translated as CASSYSMGQNAPHYGYTF.

This chain connects TRBV29-1 to TRBJ1-1, with D maybe TRBD1 (5 bases). The CDR3 spans 15 residues. V was pared by 4 bases and J by 4 bases, with 19 bases between. Germline values: CDR1 SQVTM, CDR2 ANQGSEA. CDR3 coding DNA: TGCAGCGTTGCGGGTTTCGGGTACCAGGGCACTGAAGCTTTCTTT. Its protein product is CSVAGFGYQGTEAFF. Full variable domain (rest looked up from reference TRBV29-1 and TRBJ1-1): SAVISQKPSRDICQRGTSLTIQCQVDSQVTMMFWYRQQPGQSLTLIATANQGSEATYESGFVIDKFPISRPNLTFSTLTVSNMSPEDSSIYLCSVAGFGYQGTEAFFGQGTRLTVV.

The J gene is TRBJ1-5, the V gene TRBV25-1; unclear D gene. V lost 3 bases, J lost 0 bases, and 18 bases lay in between. Germline values: CDR1 MGHDK, CDR2 SYGVNS. The CDR3 length is 18 residues. The CDR3 sequence is CASSESGLPSGSNQPQHF. In DNA form, the CDR3 reads TGTGCCAGCAGTGAGAGCGGGCTACCCAGTGGTAGCAATCAGCCCCAGCATTTT.

This clonotype was seen a handful of times. The chain recombines TRBV6-2 or TRBV6-3 with TRBJ1-2; no definite D call. This CDR3 is 12 amino acids long. V was pared by 6 bases and J by 2 bases, with 7 bases between. CDR1 is MNHEY, CDR2 SVGEGT, per germline. CDR3 coding DNA: TGTGCCAGCAGGTCGGGCAACTATGGCTACACCTTC. Residues: CASRSGNYGYTF.

The chain is built from TRBV5-1 and TRBJ1-1, with D unclear. Germline V gene data show CDR1 as SGHRS and CDR2 as YFSETQ. The CDR3 consists of 16 residues. V was shortened by 5 bases and J by 1 base, with 18 bases between the two germline ends. The CDR3 protein is CASRLRGGRENTEAFF. CDR3 nucleotide sequence: TGCGCCAGCAGGCTGCGAGGTGGTCGGGAGAACACTGAAGCTTTCTTT.

The chain employs TRBV24-1 and TRBJ2-5; 10 bases are shared with TRBD2. Trimming at V came to 9 bases and at J to 5 bases, leaving 8 bases not matched to a gene. The germline V gene encodes CDR1 KGHDR and CDR2 SFDVKD. The CDR3 sequence is 14 residues long. The CDR3 DNA reads TGTGCCACCTCAGCGGGAGGGCCGTCGGAGACCCAGTACTTC. Amino acid sequence: CATSAGGPSETQYF.

CDR3 residues: CASSDSGGEADTQYF. Written as DNA, the CDR3 is TGTGCCAGCAGTGACTCTGGCGGGGAGGCAGATACGCAGTATTTT. J is TRBJ2-3 and V is TRBV6-4; the D gene is possibly TRBD2 (6 bases). V was pared by 0 bases and J by 4 bases, with 11 bases between. Looked up from germline, CDR1 is MRHNA and CDR2 is SNTAGT. CDR3 length: 15 amino acids.

CDR3 nucleotide sequence: TGTGCCAGCAGCTTGGCCCCCACGACAGGGGCTGGAAACACCATATATTTT. Amino acid sequence: CASSLAPTTGAGNTIYF. The genes are TRBV5-5 and TRBJ1-3; the match to TRBD1 covers 8 bases. Germline CDR1 and CDR2: SGHKS and YYEKEE (reference sequence). Unmatched junction bases numbered 7, after V lost 0 bases and J lost 2 bases. The CDR3 contains 17 residues.

The chain has TRBV12-3 or TRBV12-4 and TRBJ2-1, with D perhaps matching TRBD1 (5 bases). The CDR3 totals 16 residues. V lost 0 bases and J lost 5, with 14 bases in between. The CDR3 DNA is TGTGCCAGCAGTTTAGCAGGGCAGGGTGAGCACAATGAGCAGTTCTTC. It translates to CASSLAGQGEHNEQFF.

The V gene is TRBV4-2, the J gene TRBJ2-7; TRBD1 aligns across 8 bases. The ends lost 1 base at V and 0 bases at J; junction bases unmatched: 2. Looked up from germline, CDR1 is LGHNA and CDR2 is YNFKEQ. The CDR3 spans 15 residues. Written as DNA, the CDR3 is TGTGCCAGCAGCCAAGGGGACAGGAGCTCCTACGAGCAGTACTTC. This translates into CASSQGDRSSYEQYF.

The rearrangement links TRBV6-5 to TRBJ1-3; the D gene is possibly TRBD1 (6 bases). V lost 0 bases and J lost 0, with 12 bases in between. Germline CDR1 reads MNHEY; CDR2 reads SVGAGI. The CDR3 extends over 17 amino acids. The CDR3 sequence: CASSYSTGPISGNTIYF. In nucleotides, the CDR3 is TGTGCCAGCAGTTACTCGACAGGACCGATCTCTGGAAACACCATATATTTT.

The rearrangement uses TRBV5-1 and TRBJ2-7, with 7 bases identical to TRBD1. Germline values: CDR1 SGHRS, CDR2 YFSETQ. CDR3 size: 14 residues. J lost 2 bases, V lost 2 bases, and 4 bases had no gene match. CDR3 sequence (DNA): TGCGCCAGCAGCTTCGACAGGGAAACCTACGAGCAGTACTTC. Encoded protein: CASSFDRETYEQYF.

V gene TRBV13 combines with J gene TRBJ1-1; no clear D. Looked up from germline, CDR1 is PRHDT and CDR2 is FYEKMQ (reference sequence). Trimming took 0 bases from V and 1 from J, leaving 6 bases between them. CDR3 length equals 14 residues. CDR3 region: CASSLGLPNTEAFF. The CDR3 nucleotides are TGTGCCAGCAGCTTAGGGCTTCCGAACACTGAAGCTTTCTTT.

This chain uses TRBV20-1 with TRBJ1-2, with D possibly TRBD1 on 6 matching bases. There are 16 residues in the CDR3. Germline loops: CDR1 DFQATT, CDR2 SNEGSKA (reference sequence). V was shortened by 0 bases and J by 0 bases, with 14 bases between the two germline ends. The CDR3 loop is CSAREFGGQPNYGYTF. The CDR3 DNA reads as TGCAGTGCTAGAGAATTCGGGGGGCAGCCTAACTATGGCTACACCTTC.

This clonotype was picked up a small number of times. This sequence joins TRBV29-1 and TRBJ2-7; D not resolved. V was shortened by 6 bases and J by 2 bases, with 11 bases between the two germline ends. Germline loops: CDR1 SQVTM, CDR2 ANQGSEA. CDR3 length equals 12 residues. The DNA of the CDR3 is TGCAGCGTGGCGGACGGCACCTACGAGCAGTACTTC. Its protein product is CSVADGTYEQYF.

V and J are TRBV4-1 and TRBJ1-3; perhaps TRBD1 as D (6 bases). Germline V gives CDR1 MGHRA, CDR2 YSYEKL. The CDR3 covers 17 residues. Trimming cost V 0 bases and J 0 bases, with 12 bases left between them. As DNA, the CDR3 is TGCGCCAGCAGCCAAGAGGAACAGGGACACTCTGGAAACACCATATATTTT. Translation: CASSQEEQGHSGNTIYF.